This is a list of T cell receptor beta chains from one sample in a study of OX40 agonist ivuxolimab in advanced cancers. Only in-frame clones appear in the TCRdb table, and some are missing; sequencing was by immunoSEQ multiplex PCR. This table holds 55,000 to 65,000 clones, more than 80% found once. This specimen was CD4+ or CD8+ T cells sorted from blood, taken in a trial of the OX40 agonist ivuxolimab. The receptors were gathered from an adult with an advanced solid tumor such as melanoma, head and neck, liver or kidney cancer. Both conserved end residues are trimmed from each CDR3. Each record gives: CDR3 length, J gene, V gene, CDR3 protein.

length: 12
J: TRBJ2-3
V: TRBV11-2
CDR3: ASSLTGLSDTQY

length: 12
J: TRBJ2-7
V: TRBV18
CDR3: ASSPGNIGYEQY

length: 12
J: TRBJ2-7
V: TRBV5-4
CDR3: ASRRTGSSYEQY

length: 14
J: TRBJ1-4
V: TRBV30
CDR3: AWRPTGGSDNEKLF

length: 13
J: TRBJ1-2
V: TRBV6-6
CDR3: ASFHGRDRGNGYT

length: 11
J: TRBJ1-6
V: TRBV5-6
CDR3: AGTRGYNSPLH

length: 12
J: TRBJ1-6
V: TRBV6-5
CDR3: ASSSDRWGSPLH

length: 13
J: TRBJ2-5
V: TRBV2
CDR3: ASEYRDYYQETQY

length: 14
J: TRBJ2-7
V: TRBV4-2
CDR3: ASSLTGTAADYEQY

length: 13
J: TRBJ2-5
V: TRBV6-5
CDR3: ASSYSWSRGETQY

length: 10
J: TRBJ2-5
V: TRBV2
CDR3: ASSEQQETQY

length: 12
J: TRBJ1-1
V: TRBV25-1
CDR3: ASSRSSPNTEAF

length: 15
J: TRBJ2-3
V: TRBV5-4
CDR3: ASSLYLAGSSTDTQY

length: 13
J: TRBJ2-7
V: TRBV7-9
CDR3: ASSPSGSGSYEQY

length: 12
J: TRBJ2-7
V: TRBV19
CDR3: ASSRAGSSYEQY

length: 14
J: TRBJ2-7
V: TRBV27
CDR3: ADMARWEGASYEQY

length: 14
J: TRBJ2-2
V: TRBV7-8
CDR3: ASSFLAGPGTGELF

length: 13
J: TRBJ2-5
V: TRBV28
CDR3: ASSPPGLATGAQY

length: 11
J: TRBJ1-4
V: TRBV27
CDR3: ASSFIRNEKLF

length: 16
J: TRBJ1-3
V: TRBV15
CDR3: ATSRVGLGGSSGNTIY

length: 12
J: TRBJ1-1
V: TRBV4-1
CDR3: ASSHSGWDTEAF

length: 14
J: TRBJ2-2
V: TRBV18
CDR3: ASSRNQGVNTGELF

length: 13
J: TRBJ1-1
V: TRBV27
CDR3: ASSLTPDTNTEAF

length: 8
J: TRBJ1-2
V: TRBV7-2
CDR3: ATGQKGYT

length: 10
J: TRBJ1-3
V: TRBV5-1
CDR3: ASSLDGNTIY

length: 12
J: TRBJ1-5
V: TRBV6-1
CDR3: AAISGQSNQPQH

length: 13
J: TRBJ2-6
V: TRBV11-3
CDR3: ASSLGGAGANVLT

length: 16
J: TRBJ2-3
V: TRBV7-2
CDR3: ASSLAVQGLAGTDTQY

length: 13
J: TRBJ2-7
V: TRBV5-5
CDR3: ASSQGLAGTYEQY

length: 13
J: TRBJ1-5
V: TRBV7-2
CDR3: ASSPRTGSNQPQH

length: 12
J: TRBJ2-5
V: TRBV5-1
CDR3: ASSQGSAEETQY

length: 13
J: TRBJ1-2
V: TRBV18
CDR3: ASSLNAGAQHGYT